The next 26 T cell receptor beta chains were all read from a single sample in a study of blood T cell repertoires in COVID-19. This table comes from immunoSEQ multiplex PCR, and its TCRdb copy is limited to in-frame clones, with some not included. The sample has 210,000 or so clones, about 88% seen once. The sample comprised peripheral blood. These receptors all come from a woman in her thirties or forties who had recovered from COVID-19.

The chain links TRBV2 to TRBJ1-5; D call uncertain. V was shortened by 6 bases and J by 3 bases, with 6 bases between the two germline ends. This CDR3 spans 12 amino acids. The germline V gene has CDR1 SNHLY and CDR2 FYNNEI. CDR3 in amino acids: CASRGINQPQHF. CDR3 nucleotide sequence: TGTGCCAGCAGGGGCATCAATCAGCCCCAGCATTTT.

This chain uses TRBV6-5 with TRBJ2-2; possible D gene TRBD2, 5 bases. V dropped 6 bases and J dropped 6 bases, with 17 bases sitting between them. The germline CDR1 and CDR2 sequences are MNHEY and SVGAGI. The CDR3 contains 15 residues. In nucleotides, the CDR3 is TGTGCCAGCAGAAATGGAGGTATCAAGGCCGGGGAGCTGTTTTTT. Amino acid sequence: CASRNGGIKAGELFF.

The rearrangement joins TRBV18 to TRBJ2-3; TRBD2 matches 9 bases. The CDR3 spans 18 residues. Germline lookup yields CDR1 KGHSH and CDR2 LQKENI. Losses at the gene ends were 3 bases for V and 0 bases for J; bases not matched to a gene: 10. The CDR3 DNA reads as TGTGCCAGCTCACCGACGGCGGGAGGGCCCCCTAGCACAGATACGCAGTATTTT. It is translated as CASSPTAGGPPSTDTQYF.

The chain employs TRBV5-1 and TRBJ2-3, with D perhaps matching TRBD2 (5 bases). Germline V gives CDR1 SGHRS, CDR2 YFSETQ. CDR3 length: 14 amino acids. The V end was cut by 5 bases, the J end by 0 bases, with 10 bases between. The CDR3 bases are TGCGCCAGCAGGGAGCCGGGGAGCACAGATACGCAGTATTTT. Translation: CASREPGSTDTQYF.

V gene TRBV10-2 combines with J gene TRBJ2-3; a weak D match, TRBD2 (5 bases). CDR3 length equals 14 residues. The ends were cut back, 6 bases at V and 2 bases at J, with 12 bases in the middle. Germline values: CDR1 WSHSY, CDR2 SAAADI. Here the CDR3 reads CASSETIHTDTQYF. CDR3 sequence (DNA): TGCGCCAGCAGCGAGACTATTCACACAGATACGCAGTATTTT.

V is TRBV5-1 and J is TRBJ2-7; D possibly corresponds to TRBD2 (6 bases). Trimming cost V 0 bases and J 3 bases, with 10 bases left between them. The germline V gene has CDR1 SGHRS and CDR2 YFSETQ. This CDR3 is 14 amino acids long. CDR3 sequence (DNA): TGCGCCAGCAGCTTGGGACGGACTAACTACGAGCAGTACTTC. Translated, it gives CASSLGRTNYEQYF.

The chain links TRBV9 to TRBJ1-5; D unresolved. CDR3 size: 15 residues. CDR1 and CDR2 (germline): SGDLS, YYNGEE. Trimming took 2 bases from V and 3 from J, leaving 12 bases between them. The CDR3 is CASSVSPGPNQPQHF. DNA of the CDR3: TGTGCCAGCAGCGTCTCACCGGGTCCCAATCAGCCCCAGCATTTT.

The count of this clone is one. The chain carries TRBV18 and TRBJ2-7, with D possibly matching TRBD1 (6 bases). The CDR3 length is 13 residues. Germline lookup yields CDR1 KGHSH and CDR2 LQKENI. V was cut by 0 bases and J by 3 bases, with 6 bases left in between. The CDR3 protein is CASSPPGGYEQYF. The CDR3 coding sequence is TGTGCCAGCTCACCACCAGGGGGCTACGAGCAGTACTTC.

The CDR3 nucleotides read TGCGCCAGCAGCTTGGCCGTCGCAGGGGAATTATACGAGCAGTACTTC. Translating it yields CASSLAVAGELYEQYF. The chain employs TRBV5-1 and TRBJ2-7, with D possibly being TRBD1 (6 bases). Trimming stripped 0 bases from V and 4 bases from J, with 17 bases between. Per the germline V gene, CDR1 is SGHRS and CDR2 is YFSETQ. This CDR3 region has 16 residues.

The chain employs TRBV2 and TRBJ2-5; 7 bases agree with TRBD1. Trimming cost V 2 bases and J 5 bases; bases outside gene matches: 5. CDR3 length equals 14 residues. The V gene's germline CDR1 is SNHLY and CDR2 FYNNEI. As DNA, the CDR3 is TGTGCCAGCAGTGAACTCACAGGGGCGGAGACCCAGTACTTC. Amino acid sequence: CASSELTGAETQYF.

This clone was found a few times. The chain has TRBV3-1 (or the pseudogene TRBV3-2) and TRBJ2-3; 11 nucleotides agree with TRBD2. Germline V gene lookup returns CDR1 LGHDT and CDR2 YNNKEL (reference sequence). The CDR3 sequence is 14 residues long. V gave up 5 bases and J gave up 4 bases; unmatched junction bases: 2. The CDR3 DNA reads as TGTGCCAGCAGCGGTAGCGGGAGGGCAGATACGCAGTATTTT. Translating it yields CASSGSGRADTQYF.

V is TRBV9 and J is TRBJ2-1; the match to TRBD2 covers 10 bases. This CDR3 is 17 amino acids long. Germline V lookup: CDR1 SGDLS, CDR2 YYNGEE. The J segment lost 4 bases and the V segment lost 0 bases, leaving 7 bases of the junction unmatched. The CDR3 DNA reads TGTGCCAGCAGCGTAGATTCCGGGACTAGCGCTTACAATGAGCAGTTCTTC. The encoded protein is CASSVDSGTSAYNEQFF.

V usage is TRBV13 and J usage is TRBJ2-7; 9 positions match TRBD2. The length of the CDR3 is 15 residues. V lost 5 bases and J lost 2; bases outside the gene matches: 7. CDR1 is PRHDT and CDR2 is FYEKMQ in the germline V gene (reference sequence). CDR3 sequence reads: CASSPSASGTYEQYF. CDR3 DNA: TGTGCCAGCAGCCCTTCGGCTAGCGGGACCTACGAGCAGTACTTC.

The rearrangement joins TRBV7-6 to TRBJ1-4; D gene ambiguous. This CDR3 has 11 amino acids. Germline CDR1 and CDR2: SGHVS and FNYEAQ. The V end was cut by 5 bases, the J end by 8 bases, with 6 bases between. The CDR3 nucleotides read TGTGCCAGCAGCCCGGAGGAAAAACTGTTTTTT. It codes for CASSPEEKLFF.

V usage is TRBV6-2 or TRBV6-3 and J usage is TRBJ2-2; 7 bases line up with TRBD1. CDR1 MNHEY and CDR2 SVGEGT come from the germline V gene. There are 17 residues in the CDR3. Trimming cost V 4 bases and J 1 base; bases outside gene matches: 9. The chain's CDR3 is CASSWFRGTVNTGELFF. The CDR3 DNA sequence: TGTGCCAGCAGTTGGTTCCGTGGGACAGTGAACACCGGGGAGCTGTTTTTT.

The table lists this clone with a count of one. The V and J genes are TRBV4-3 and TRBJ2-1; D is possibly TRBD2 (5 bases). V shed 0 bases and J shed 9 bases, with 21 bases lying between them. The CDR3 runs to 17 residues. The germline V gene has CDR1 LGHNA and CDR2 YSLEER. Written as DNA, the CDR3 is TGCGCCAGCAGCCAAGATCCGTCCACTAGTGGGGTGGGTGAGCAGTTCTTC. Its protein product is CASSQDPSTSGVGEQFF.

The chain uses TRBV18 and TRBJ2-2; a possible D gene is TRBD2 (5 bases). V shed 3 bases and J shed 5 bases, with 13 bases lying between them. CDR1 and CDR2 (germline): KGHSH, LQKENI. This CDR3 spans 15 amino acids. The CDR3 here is CASSPSEGPTGELFF. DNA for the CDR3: TGTGCCAGCTCACCCTCCGAGGGCCCGACCGGGGAGCTGTTTTTT. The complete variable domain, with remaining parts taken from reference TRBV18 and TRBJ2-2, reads NAGVMQNPRHLVRRRGQEARLRCSPMKGHSHVYWYRQLPEEGLKFMVYLQKENIIDESGMPKERFSAEFPKEGPSILRIQQVVRGDSAAYFCASSPSEGPTGELFFGEGSRLTVL.

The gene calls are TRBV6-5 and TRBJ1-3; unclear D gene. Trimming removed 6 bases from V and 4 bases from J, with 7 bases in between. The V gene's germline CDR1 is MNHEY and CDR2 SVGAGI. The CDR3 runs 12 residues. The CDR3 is CASRASGNTIYF. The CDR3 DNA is TGTGCCAGCAGGGCATCGGGAAACACCATATATTTT.

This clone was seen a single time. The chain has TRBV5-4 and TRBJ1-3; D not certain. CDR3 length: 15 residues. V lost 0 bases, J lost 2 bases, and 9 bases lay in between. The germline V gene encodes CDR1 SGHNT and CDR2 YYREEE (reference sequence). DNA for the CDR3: TGTGCCAGCAGCTTGGACAGAAGTGCTGGAAACACCATATATTTT. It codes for CASSLDRSAGNTIYF.

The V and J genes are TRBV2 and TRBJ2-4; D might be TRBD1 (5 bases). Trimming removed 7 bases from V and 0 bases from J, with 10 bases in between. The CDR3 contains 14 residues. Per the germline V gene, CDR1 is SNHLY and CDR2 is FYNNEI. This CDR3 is CASTAGQAKNIQYF. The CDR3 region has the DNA TGTGCCAGCACGGCAGGGCAAGCCAAAAACATTCAGTACTTC.

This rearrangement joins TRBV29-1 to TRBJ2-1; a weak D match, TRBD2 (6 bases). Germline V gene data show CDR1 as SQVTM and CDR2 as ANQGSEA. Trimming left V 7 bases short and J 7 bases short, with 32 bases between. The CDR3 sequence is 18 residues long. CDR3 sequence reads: CSGIHRTLAVQGGNEQFF. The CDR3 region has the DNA TGCAGCGGAATTCATAGGACATTGGCGGTGCAAGGAGGGAATGAGCAGTTCTTC.

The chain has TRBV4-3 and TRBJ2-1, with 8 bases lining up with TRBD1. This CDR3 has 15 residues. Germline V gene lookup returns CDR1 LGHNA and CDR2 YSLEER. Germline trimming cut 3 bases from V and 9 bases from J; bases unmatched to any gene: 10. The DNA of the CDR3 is TGCGCCAGCAGCCACGGGACAGGTGCAGGGGGTGAGCAGTTCTTC. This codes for CASSHGTGAGGEQFF.

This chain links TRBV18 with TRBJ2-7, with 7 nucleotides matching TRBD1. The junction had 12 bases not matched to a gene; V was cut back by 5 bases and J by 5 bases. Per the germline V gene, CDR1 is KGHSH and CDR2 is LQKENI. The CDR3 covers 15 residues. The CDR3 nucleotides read TGTGCCAGCTCAACCGGGGCAGGGGGTGTTAACGAGCAGTACTTC. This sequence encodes CASSTGAGGVNEQYF.

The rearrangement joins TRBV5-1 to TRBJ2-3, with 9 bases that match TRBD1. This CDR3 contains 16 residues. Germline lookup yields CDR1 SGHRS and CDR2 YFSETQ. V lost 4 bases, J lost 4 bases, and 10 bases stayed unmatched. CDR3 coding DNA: TGCGCCAGCAGCATGACCCCGGGACAGGGAGCAGATACGCAGTATTTT. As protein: CASSMTPGQGADTQYF.

DNA for the CDR3: TGCGCCAGCAGCTTGGTAGCTAGCGGGATCGCAGATACGCAGTATTTT. Its protein product is CASSLVASGIADTQYF. The rearrangement uses TRBV5-1 and TRBJ2-3, with 9 bases aligning to TRBD2. Germline trimming cut 0 bases from V and 4 bases from J; bases unmatched to any gene: 6. CDR1 and CDR2 (germline): SGHRS, YFSETQ. CDR3 size: 16 residues.

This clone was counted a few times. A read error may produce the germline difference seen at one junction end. The CDR3 nucleotides read TGTGCCACCAGCCGAGACAGCCTAGCCCTCCACTTT. It is translated as CATSRDSLALHF. This chain links TRBV15 with TRBJ1-6; perhaps TRBD1 as D (5 bases). Germline CDR1 reads LNHNV; CDR2 reads YYDKDF (reference sequence). The CDR3 totals 12 residues.